These 10 T cell receptor beta chains were all obtained from the same sample, sequenced in a study of blood T cell repertoires in COVID-19. Produced via immunoSEQ multiplex PCR; TCRdb's table is partial and in-frame only. The top ten hold 1.2% of the sample, which has more than 70,000 clones, 80% to 90% seen once. Source material: peripheral blood. These TCRs come from an elderly man with active or convalescent COVID-19.

The sample holds one count of this clone. The rearrangement uses TRBV7-6 and TRBJ2-1, with 7 bases matching TRBD2. CDR1 and CDR2 from the germline V gene are SGHVS and FNYEAQ. With V trimmed by 1 base and J by 8 bases, 14 bases remained unmatched. The CDR3 spans 17 residues. CDR3 protein: CASSLGIPGGAGDEQFF. CDR3 coding DNA: TGTGCCAGCAGCTTAGGTATCCCGGGAGGCGCGGGCGATGAGCAGTTCTTC.

This chain joins TRBV7-9 and TRBJ1-2; 7 bases map to TRBD1. V gave up 5 bases and J gave up 7 bases; unmatched junction bases: 10. The CDR3 covers 14 residues. Germline V CDR1 and CDR2: SEHNR, FQNEAQ (reference sequence). CDR3 DNA sequence: TGTGCCAGCAGCCCCGGGACAGCTCCTTTTGGCTACACCTTC. Its protein is CASSPGTAPFGYTF.

This clone showed up just a few times. This chain links TRBV7-3 with TRBJ2-1; the match to TRBD2 covers 7 bases. V trimming: 1 base; J trimming: 8 bases; junction bases outside the gene matches: 8. This CDR3 is built from 15 residues. Per germline, CDR1 SGHTA and CDR2 FQGTGA. CDR3 protein: CASSLSGSFRDEQFF. CDR3 coding DNA: TGTGCCAGCAGCTTAAGCGGGAGTTTTAGGGATGAGCAGTTCTTC.

This chain links TRBV14 with TRBJ2-5; 16 nucleotides agree with TRBD2. With 4 bases clipped from V and 5 bases from J, the junction kept 7 bases outside the gene matches. The CDR3 has 17 amino acids. The germline V gene encodes CDR1 SGHDN and CDR2 FVKESK. The CDR3 DNA follows: TGTGCCAGCAGCCGAGGGACTAGCGGGAGGGCATATGAGACCCAGTACTTC. Protein product: CASSRGTSGRAYETQYF. Filled out from reference TRBV14 and TRBJ2-5, the complete variable domain reads EAGVTQFPSHSVIEKGQTVTLRCDPISGHDNLYWYRRVMGKEIKFLLHFVKESKQDESGMPNNRFLAERTGGTYSTLKVQPAELEDSGVYFCASSRGTSGRAYETQYFGPGTRLLVL.

V is TRBV6-1 and J is TRBJ1-4; a weak D match, TRBD1 (5 bases). Germline lookup yields CDR1 MNHNS and CDR2 SASEGT. V lost 4 bases to trimming and J lost 2 bases, with 14 bases between them. The CDR3 has 16 amino acids. The CDR3 reads CASSVQIQATNEKLFF. CDR3 bases: TGTGCCAGCAGTGTTCAGATACAGGCCACTAATGAAAAACTGTTTTTT.

V is TRBV27 and J is TRBJ1-3, with D possibly being TRBD1 (5 bases). Germline values: CDR1 MNHEY, CDR2 SMNVEV (reference sequence). This CDR3 is 16 amino acids long. Deletions cut 4 bases from V and 4 bases from J, with 17 bases between. The CDR3: CASSSSGYGGGNTIYF. CDR3 bases: TGTGCCAGCAGTTCCTCAGGGTACGGTGGCGGAAACACCATATATTTT.

The J gene is TRBJ2-7, the V gene TRBV6-5, with a tentative D call TRBD2 (5 bases). CDR3 length equals 13 residues. V was shortened by 6 bases and J by 0 bases, with 9 bases between the two germline ends. Per germline, CDR1 MNHEY and CDR2 SVGAGI. CDR3 region: CASRRGLSYEQYF. As DNA, the CDR3 is TGTGCCAGCAGACGAGGACTCTCCTACGAGCAGTACTTC.

The chain's CDR3 is CASSLRQVNQPQHF. Written as DNA, the CDR3 is TGTGCCAGCAGCTTACGACAGGTCAATCAGCCCCAGCATTTT. The chain uses TRBV7-2 and TRBJ1-5; a weak D match, TRBD1 (6 bases). Germline lookup yields CDR1 SGHTA and CDR2 FQGNSA. The V gene lost 2 bases and the J gene lost 3 bases, with 8 bases spanning the gap. The CDR3 covers 14 residues.

V and J are TRBV7-2 and TRBJ2-5; tentative D call: TRBD2 (6 bases). The CDR3 is made up of 16 amino acids. Germline V lookup: CDR1 SGHTA, CDR2 FQGNSA. Trimming cost V 4 bases and J 1 base, with 16 bases left between them. DNA for the CDR3: TGTGCCAGCAGCTCAATGCCCGCTAGCGTCCAAGAGACCCAGTACTTC. It encodes CASSSMPASVQETQYF.

The gene calls are TRBV6-5 and TRBJ1-1; D gene ambiguous. Germline assignment: CDR1 MNHEY and CDR2 SVGAGI. CDR3 length: 14 residues. The V end was cut by 6 bases, the J end by 0 bases, with 11 bases between. The CDR3 bases are TGTGCCAGCAGCTACACAGCCCTGAACACTGAAGCTTTCTTT. Translation gives CASSYTALNTEAFF.